This T cell receptor (beta chain) is from a study of radiotherapy plus CTLA-4 blockade in lung cancer. Study-wide context: Of all patients, around 19% responded objectively and 25% to 40% showed disease control.

General study findings and limits: Increased serum interferon-beta after radiation also reportedly predicted response strongly. Researchers report tumor-derived TCR clones expanding in blood after radiotherapy plus ipilimumab.

Looked up from germline, CDR1 is SSHAT and CDR2 is FNYEAQ (reference sequence). This CDR3 contains 13 residues. The method was immunoSEQ multiplex PCR; TCRdb's version includes in-frame clones alone and lacks a portion of them. The profile shows around 45,000 clones, about two thirds of them singletons. Focal radiation with ipilimumab CTLA-4 blockade was given to patients with chemo-refractory metastatic non-small-cell lung cancer. Worth noting for this clone: The antigen remains unidentified. An end of the junction differs from the germline gene, which may be a read error.

This chain joins TRBV7-7 and TRBJ1-1; 10 positions agree with TRBD1. The sequence came from a human donor with non-small cell lung cancer who had a partial response to radiotherapy plus ipilimumab. This specimen consisted of peripheral blood, obtained from a patient treated with radiotherapy plus ipilimumab. The CDR3 DNA reads TGTGCTAGCAGCTTGGACAGGGGGACTGAAGCTTTCTTT. Its translation is CASSLDRGTEAFF.